The 15 T cell receptor beta chains reported below all come from one sample, sequenced in a study of blood T cell repertoires in COVID-19. Assay: immunoSEQ multiplex PCR; the TCRdb copy retains only in-frame clones and omits some. This table holds about 160,000 clones, 65% to 85% found once. The sequenced sample was peripheral blood. These receptors were taken from an elderly woman with acute or convalescent COVID-19.

CDR3 region: CASRQLTGNSSPLHF. CDR3 coding DNA: TGTGCCAGCAGACAACTGACGGGAAACTCTTCACCCCTCCACTTT. The V call is TRBV27, the J call TRBJ1-6; D not resolved. The CDR3 extends over 15 amino acids. Between the trimmed V and J ends, which lost 6 bases and 9 bases, there was a span of 18 bases. The germline V gene encodes CDR1 MNHEY and CDR2 SMNVEV (reference sequence).

In its sample, this clone was seen a few times. The chain couples TRBV5-1 to TRBJ2-1, with 9 nucleotides matching TRBD2. Germline assignment: CDR1 SGHRS and CDR2 YFSETQ. The CDR3 length is 15 residues. Germline trimming cut 0 bases from V and 6 bases from J; bases unmatched to any gene: 4. CDR3 loop: CASSLATSGVNEQFF. The CDR3 DNA sequence: TGCGCCAGCAGCTTGGCGACTAGCGGAGTCAATGAGCAGTTCTTC.

J is TRBJ2-2 and V is TRBV7-9; D unclear. The CDR3 consists of 12 residues. In germline, CDR1 is SEHNR, CDR2 FQNEAQ (reference sequence). Between the trimmed V and J ends, which lost 3 bases and 4 bases, there was a span of 3 bases. The CDR3 nucleotides read TGTGCCAGCAGCTTTAGCACCGGGGAGCTGTTTTTT. As protein: CASSFSTGELFF.

The chain recombines TRBV28 with TRBJ2-4; tentative D call: TRBD2 (6 bases). The CDR3 consists of 17 residues. Germline CDR1 and CDR2: MDHEN and SYDVKM. Trimming removed 3 bases at V and 0 bases at J, with 15 bases between. The CDR3 nucleotides are TGTGCCAGCAGTTTCGGCGGGACTGGGATAGCCAAAAACATTCAGTACTTC. It is translated as CASSFGGTGIAKNIQYF.

V and J are TRBV6-5 and TRBJ1-2, with D unresolved. Germline-derived CDR1 and CDR2 are MNHEY and SVGAGI. The CDR3 length is 11 residues. Trimming left V 6 bases short and J 5 bases short, with 7 bases between. This chain's CDR3 is CASRNPYGYTF. For the CDR3, the DNA is TGTGCCAGCAGAAATCCGTATGGCTACACCTTC.

The rearrangement joins TRBV19 to TRBJ2-6, with D perhaps matching TRBD2 (5 bases). Germline V gene sequence: CDR1 LNHDA, CDR2 SQIVND (reference sequence). The germline V and J ends were trimmed by 7 bases and 2 bases, with 18 bases remaining between them. This CDR3 has 17 amino acids. CDR3 sequence reads: CASTVSGRQTGANVLTF. The CDR3, as DNA: TGTGCCAGTACCGTAAGCGGACGACAAACTGGGGCCAACGTCCTGACTTTC.

The rearrangement uses TRBV3-1 (or the pseudogene TRBV3-2) and TRBJ1-1; TRBD1 is a possible D gene (6 bases). The CDR3 extends over 15 amino acids. V gave up 5 bases and J gave up 1 base, with 14 bases separating them. The germline gives CDR1 LGHDT, CDR2 YNNKEL (reference sequence). CDR3 DNA: TGTGCCAGCAGCTTCCGGACAGCGACGAACACTGAAGCTTTCTTT. Its translation: CASSFRTATNTEAFF.

This chain's CDR3 is CASGEGKTPYEQYF. For the CDR3, the DNA is TGTGCCAGCGGGGAGGGGAAAACCCCCTACGAGCAGTACTTC. The rearrangement links TRBV6-5 to TRBJ2-7; TRBD2 matches 7 bases. Unmatched junction bases numbered 9, after V lost 8 bases and J lost 2 bases. The germline gives CDR1 MNHEY, CDR2 SVGAGI. The CDR3 length is 14 residues.

This chain joins TRBV19 and TRBJ2-7; 8 bases agree with TRBD2. V lost 6 bases and J lost 3; bases outside the gene matches: 16. This CDR3 has 17 amino acids. Germline CDR1 and CDR2: LNHDA and SQIVND (reference sequence). The DNA for the CDR3 is TGTGCCAGTAGCCGCACAACGGGGGGCGGGGGGAACTACGAGCAGTACTTC. It codes for CASSRTTGGGGNYEQYF. Drawing the rest from reference TRBV19 and TRBJ2-7, the complete variable domain is DGGITQSPKYLFRKEGQNVTLSCEQNLNHDAMYWYRQDPGQGLRLIYYSQIVNDFQKGDIAEGYSVSREKKESFPLTVTSAQKNPTAFYLCASSRTTGGGGNYEQYFGPGTRLTVT.

This chain joins TRBV10-1 and TRBJ1-1; D is perhaps TRBD1 (5 bases). V was clipped by 4 bases and J by 5 bases, with 8 bases between them. Germline lookup yields CDR1 WNHNN and CDR2 SYGVQD (reference sequence). This CDR3 region has 12 residues. This CDR3 is CASSGGHTEAFF. The CDR3, as DNA: TGCGCCAGCAGTGGGGGCCATACTGAAGCTTTCTTT.

This sequence joins TRBV7-2 and TRBJ1-1, with D unresolved. V was trimmed by 4 bases and J by 8 bases, leaving 14 bases between them. The CDR3 totals 13 residues. Per germline, CDR1 SGHTA and CDR2 FQGNSA. Here the CDR3 reads CASSSGGALEAFF. The DNA of the CDR3 is TGTGCCAGCAGCTCCGGTGGAGCCCTGGAAGCTTTCTTT.

A word on this clone: The sample holds other DNA sequences that translate to the same CDR3. The chain couples TRBV5-1 to TRBJ1-2, with D hard to call. Germline CDR1 reads SGHRS; CDR2 reads YFSETQ. V lost 2 bases and J lost 2, with 7 bases in between. The CDR3 runs 13 residues. The CDR3 region has the DNA TGCGCCAGCAGCTTAAGAGAGAACTATGGCTACACCTTC. Translated, it gives CASSLRENYGYTF.

This sequence joins TRBV18 and TRBJ2-2; 12 positions agree with TRBD2. CDR1 and CDR2 from the germline V gene are KGHSH and LQKENI. The CDR3 covers 15 residues. Losses at the gene ends were 8 bases for V and 3 bases for J; bases not matched to a gene: 4. CDR3: CASRLAGVDTGELFF. The CDR3 DNA sequence: TGTGCCAGCCGACTAGCGGGAGTTGACACCGGGGAGCTGTTTTTT.

The chain uses TRBV2 and TRBJ2-3; D is ambiguous. In germline, CDR1 is SNHLY, CDR2 FYNNEI. The V end was cut by 7 bases, the J end by 2 bases, with 4 bases between. This CDR3 contains 11 residues. The CDR3 DNA is TGTGCCAGCACTAACACAGATACGCAGTATTTT. Amino acid sequence: CASTNTDTQYF. The full variable domain, with the rest looked up from reference TRBV2 and TRBJ2-3, is EPEVTQTPSHQVTQMGQEVILRCVPISNHLYFYWYRQILGQKVEFLVSFYNNEISEKSEIFDDQFSVERPDGSNFTLKIRSTKLEDSAMYFCASTNTDTQYFGPGTRLTVL.

The chain carries TRBV5-6 and TRBJ1-2, with 7 bases fitting TRBD1. Per the germline V gene, CDR1 is SGHDT and CDR2 is YYEEEE. The CDR3 is 13 residues long. J lost 5 bases, V lost 5 bases, and 6 bases had no gene match. In nucleotides, the CDR3 is TGTGCCAGCAGTCCGGACAGGCGATATGGCTACACCTTC. Translating gives CASSPDRRYGYTF.